This is a list of T cell receptor beta chains from one sample in a study of T cell repertoires in ileal Crohn's disease. Repertoires were generated with immunoSEQ multiplex PCR, while TCRdb's copy carries only in-frame clones and drops some. The sample records about 62,000 clones, 70% to 90% being singletons. The specimen was ileal tissue. All receptors derive from an adult with Crohn's disease. Both conserved end residues are part of each CDR3.

J gene,V gene,CDR3 length,CDR3 protein
TRBJ2-1,TRBV5-6,14,CASSRGGTYNEQFF
TRBJ2-3,TRBV2,13,CASAAGPMDTQYF
TRBJ1-1,TRBV6-1,13,CASGLALDTEAFF
TRBJ1-2,TRBV19,12,CASSIGGDGYTF
TRBJ2-5,TRBV9,16,CASSAGQADFLETQYF
TRBJ1-3,TRBV7-8,16,CASSLAQRATGNTIYF
TRBJ2-2,TRBV5-1,16,CASSLGLQKNTGELFF
TRBJ2-5,TRBV19,14,CASIYGQGRETQYF
TRBJ1-2,TRBV19,13,CASSHRESGGYTF
TRBJ1-5,TRBV23-1,16,CASSHWDRGSNQPQHF
TRBJ1-1,TRBV28,10,CATRTVEAFF
TRBJ1-1,TRBV5-1,13,CASSLEGRGKTFF
TRBJ1-2,TRBV21-1,16,CASSKEDSPGWSGYTF
TRBJ2-1,TRBV4-2,16,CASSQVGTTTSDEQFF
TRBJ1-5,TRBV6-6,13,CASTSGREQPQHF
TRBJ1-1,TRBV18,11,CASSLRTEAFF
TRBJ2-3,TRBV28,15,CASSGQGAGTDTQYF
TRBJ2-7,TRBV27,16,CASSLDRPGGRNEQYF
TRBJ1-2,TRBV25-1,13,CASSESGGYGYTF
TRBJ1-1,TRBV6-4,13,CASSGHPNTEAFF
TRBJ1-3,TRBV6-6,13,CASQGYSGNTIYF
TRBJ1-5,TRBV6-5,14,CASSYSGGSYPQHF